The 11 T cell receptor beta chains reported below all come from one sample, sequenced in a study of blood T cell repertoires in COVID-19 (dated by TCRdb to about 2020). The library was produced with the immunoSEQ multiplex PCR assay. TCRdb re-hosts the immuneACCESS table, in-frame sequences only. Its copies lack some clones; in the studies checked, an unresolved V gene accounts for under half of them, and the cause for the rest is not known. The sample includes approximately 88,000 clones, with roughly 80% observed a single time. The ten top clones hold approximately 6.3% of the sample. Sequenced input: peripheral blood. Every receptor here comes from a man in his sixties or seventies with COVID-19, enrolled during active disease.

This chain joins TRBV4-3 and TRBJ2-3; TRBD2 agrees at 14 bases. The CDR3 spans 18 residues. Germline CDR1 is LGHNA and CDR2 is YSLEER. V dropped 2 bases and J dropped 5; count of bases not matched to a gene: 9. The CDR3 loop is CASSQRHPGLAGGDTQYF. In DNA, the CDR3 is TGCGCCAGCAGCCAACGTCACCCAGGACTAGCGGGAGGAGATACGCAGTATTTT.

The chain carries TRBV6-5 and TRBJ1-2; possible D gene TRBD1, 6 bases. Germline loops: CDR1 MNHEY, CDR2 SVGAGI. Trimming took 2 bases from V and 3 from J, leaving 16 bases between them. There are 16 residues in the CDR3. CDR3 nucleotides: TGTGCCAGCAGTTACGCTCGGGGGGCGCGATACTATGGCTACACCTTC. It yields the protein CASSYARGARYYGYTF.

This chain's CDR3 is CASTPAGGPNYGYTF. As DNA, the CDR3 is TGTGCCAGCACCCCGGCCGGGGGTCCTAACTATGGCTACACCTTC. This chain connects TRBV5-5 to TRBJ1-2, with a tentative D call TRBD1 (5 bases). This CDR3 region has 15 residues. V was clipped by 6 bases and J by 0 bases, with 15 bases between them. Germline CDR1 is SGHKS and CDR2 is YYEKEE (reference sequence).

This clone was counted only a few times. The chain couples TRBV13 to TRBJ2-3, with 9 bases identical to TRBD2. The CDR3 totals 14 residues. Germline V gene lookup returns CDR1 PRHDT and CDR2 FYEKMQ (reference sequence). J lost 0 bases, V lost 5 bases, and 0 bases had no gene match. This CDR3 reads CASSLAGSTDTQYF. The CDR3 coding sequence is TGTGCCAGCAGCCTAGCGGGAAGCACAGATACGCAGTATTTT.

This chain joins TRBV6-5 and TRBJ1-2; D possibly corresponds to TRBD1 (5 bases). This CDR3 comprises 13 residues. Trimming took off 4 bases at V and 3 bases at J, with 9 bases between the two ends. Germline CDR1 and CDR2: MNHEY and SVGAGI. CDR3 sequence reads: CASSSLRDYGYTF. The CDR3 DNA follows: TGTGCCAGCAGTTCGCTCAGGGACTATGGCTACACCTTC.

The chain has TRBV4-3 and TRBJ2-3, with D uncertain. Trimming pared 4 bases from V and 3 bases from J, leaving 14 bases between. Germline lookup yields CDR1 LGHNA and CDR2 YSLEER. This CDR3 is 15 amino acids long. CDR3 sequence (DNA): TGCGCCAGCAGCCTCCAGTCCCGTTTTACAGATACGCAGTATTTT. Protein: CASSLQSRFTDTQYF.

The V call is TRBV5-6, the J call TRBJ2-7; TRBD2 is a possible D gene (6 bases). The CDR3 is 14 amino acids. From germline, CDR1 is SGHDT and CDR2 YYEEEE. Between the trimmed V and J ends, which lost 8 bases and 2 bases, there was a span of 17 bases. CDR3 amino acids: CARGRQVNPYEQYF. CDR3 DNA: TGTGCCAGGGGGAGGCAAGTCAACCCCTACGAGCAGTACTTC.

The chain couples TRBV5-4 to TRBJ1-1, with D possibly TRBD1 on 5 matching bases. Germline V gene sequence: CDR1 SGHNT, CDR2 YYREEE (reference sequence). This CDR3 region has 17 residues. V was pared by 5 bases and J by 1 base, with 21 bases between. For the CDR3, the DNA is TGTGCCAGCAGTCCCGATCGGTCCAGGGATGGGAACACTGAAGCTTTCTTT. This encodes CASSPDRSRDGNTEAFF.

V is TRBV25-1 and J is TRBJ1-1; D possibly corresponds to TRBD1 (5 bases). V dropped 4 bases and J dropped 4 bases, with 13 bases sitting between them. The CDR3 runs 14 residues. In germline, CDR1 is MGHDK, CDR2 SYGVNS. DNA for the CDR3: TGTGCCAGCAGTGGACAGCAGGTGAGCACTGAAGCTTTCTTT. Protein: CASSGQQVSTEAFF.

The J gene is TRBJ1-5, the V gene TRBV19; 8 positions match TRBD1. CDR1 and CDR2 (germline): LNHDA, SQIVND (reference sequence). Trimming took 3 bases from V and 6 from J; bases not matched to a gene: 10. This CDR3 has 16 residues. The CDR3 bases are TGTGCCAGTAGTATGGGCGGACAGGGTGTGGGTCAGCCCCAGCATTTT. Translating it yields CASSMGGQGVGQPQHF.

The chain combines TRBV28 with TRBJ2-1; the match to TRBD1 covers 7 bases. The length of the CDR3 is 15 residues. V lost 4 bases, J lost 5 bases, and 8 bases stayed unmatched. Germline V CDR1 and CDR2: MDHEN, SYDVKM. Here the CDR3 reads CASSSVGQGDNEQFF. As DNA, the CDR3 is TGTGCCAGCAGTTCGGTGGGGCAGGGGGACAATGAGCAGTTCTTC.